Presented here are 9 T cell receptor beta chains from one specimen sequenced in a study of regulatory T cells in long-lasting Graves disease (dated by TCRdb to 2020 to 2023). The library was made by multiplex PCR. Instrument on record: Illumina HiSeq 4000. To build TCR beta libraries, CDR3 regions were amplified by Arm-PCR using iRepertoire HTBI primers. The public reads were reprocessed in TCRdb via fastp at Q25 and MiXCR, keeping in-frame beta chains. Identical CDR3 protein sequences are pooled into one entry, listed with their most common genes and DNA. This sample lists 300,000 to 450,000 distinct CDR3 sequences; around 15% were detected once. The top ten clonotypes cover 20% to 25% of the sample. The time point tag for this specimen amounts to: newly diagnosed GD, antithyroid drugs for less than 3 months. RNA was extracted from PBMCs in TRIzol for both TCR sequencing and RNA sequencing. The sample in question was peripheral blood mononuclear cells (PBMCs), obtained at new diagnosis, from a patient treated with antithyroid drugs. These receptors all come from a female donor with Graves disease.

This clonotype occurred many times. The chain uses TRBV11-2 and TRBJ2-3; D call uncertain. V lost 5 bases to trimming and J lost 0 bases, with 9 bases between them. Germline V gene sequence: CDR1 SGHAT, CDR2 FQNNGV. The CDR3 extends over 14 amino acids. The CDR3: CASSRTTSTDTQYF. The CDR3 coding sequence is TGTGCCAGCAGCCGGACGACTAGCACAGATACGCAGTATTTT.

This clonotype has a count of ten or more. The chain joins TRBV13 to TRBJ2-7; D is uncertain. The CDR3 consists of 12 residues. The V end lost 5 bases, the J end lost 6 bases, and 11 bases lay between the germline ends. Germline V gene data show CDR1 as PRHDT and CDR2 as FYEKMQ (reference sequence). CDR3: CASSPSVGEQYF. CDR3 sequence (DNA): TGTGCCAGCAGCCCCTCCGTAGGCGAGCAGTACTTC.

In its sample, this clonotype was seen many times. This CDR3 is CASSSQGVGNQPQHF. The CDR3 region has the DNA TGTGCCAGCAGTTCACAGGGGGTAGGGAATCAGCCCCAGCATTTT. The chain has TRBV12-3 or TRBV12-4 and TRBJ1-5; 8 bases are a match to TRBD1. CDR3 length: 15 residues. With V trimmed by 4 bases and J by 4 bases, 6 bases remained unmatched.

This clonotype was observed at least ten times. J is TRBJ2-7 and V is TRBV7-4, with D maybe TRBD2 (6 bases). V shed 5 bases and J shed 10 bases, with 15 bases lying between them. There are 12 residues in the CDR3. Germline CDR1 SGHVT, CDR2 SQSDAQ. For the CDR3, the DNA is TGTGCCAGCAGCCCAATGGGACTTCGACAGTACTTC. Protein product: CASSPMGLRQYF.

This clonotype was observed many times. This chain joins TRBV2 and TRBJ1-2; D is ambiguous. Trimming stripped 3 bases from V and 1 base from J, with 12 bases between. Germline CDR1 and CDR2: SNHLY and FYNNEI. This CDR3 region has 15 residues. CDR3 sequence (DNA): TGTGCCAGCAGTGACGGACGGGAGATTAACTATGGCTACACCTTC. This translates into CASSDGREINYGYTF.

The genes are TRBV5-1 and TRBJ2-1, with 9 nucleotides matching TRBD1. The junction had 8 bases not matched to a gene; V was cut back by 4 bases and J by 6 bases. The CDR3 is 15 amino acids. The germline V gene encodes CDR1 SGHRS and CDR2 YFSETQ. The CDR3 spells CASSGAGTGPNEQFF. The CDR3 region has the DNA TGCGCCAGCAGCGGAGCCGGGACAGGGCCCAATGAGCAGTTCTTC. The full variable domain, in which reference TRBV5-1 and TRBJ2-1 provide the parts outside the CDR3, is KAGVTQTPRYLIKTRGQQVTLSCSPISGHRSVSWYQQTPGQGLQFLFEYFSETQRNKGNFPGRFSGRQFSNSRSEMNVSTLELGDSALYLCASSGAGTGPNEQFFGPGTRLTVL.

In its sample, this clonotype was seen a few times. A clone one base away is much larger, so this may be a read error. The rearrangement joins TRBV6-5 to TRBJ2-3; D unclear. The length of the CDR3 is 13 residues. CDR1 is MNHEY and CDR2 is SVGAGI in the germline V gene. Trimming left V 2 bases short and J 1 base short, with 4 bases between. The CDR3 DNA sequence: TGTGCCAGCAGTTACGACCGCACAGATACGCAGTATTTT. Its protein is CASSYDRTDTQYF.

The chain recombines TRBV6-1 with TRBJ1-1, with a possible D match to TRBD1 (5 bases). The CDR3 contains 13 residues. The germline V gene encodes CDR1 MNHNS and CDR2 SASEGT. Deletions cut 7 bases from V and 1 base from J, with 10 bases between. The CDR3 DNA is TGTGCCAGCAAGGTTGGGACGAACACTGAAGCTTTCTTT. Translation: CASKVGTNTEAFF.

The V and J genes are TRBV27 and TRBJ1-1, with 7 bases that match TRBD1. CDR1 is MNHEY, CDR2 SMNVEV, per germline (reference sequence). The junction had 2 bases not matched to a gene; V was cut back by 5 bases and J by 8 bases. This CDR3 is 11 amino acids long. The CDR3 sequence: CASSGDSEAFF. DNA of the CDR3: TGTGCCAGCAGTGGGGACAGCGAAGCTTTCTTT.